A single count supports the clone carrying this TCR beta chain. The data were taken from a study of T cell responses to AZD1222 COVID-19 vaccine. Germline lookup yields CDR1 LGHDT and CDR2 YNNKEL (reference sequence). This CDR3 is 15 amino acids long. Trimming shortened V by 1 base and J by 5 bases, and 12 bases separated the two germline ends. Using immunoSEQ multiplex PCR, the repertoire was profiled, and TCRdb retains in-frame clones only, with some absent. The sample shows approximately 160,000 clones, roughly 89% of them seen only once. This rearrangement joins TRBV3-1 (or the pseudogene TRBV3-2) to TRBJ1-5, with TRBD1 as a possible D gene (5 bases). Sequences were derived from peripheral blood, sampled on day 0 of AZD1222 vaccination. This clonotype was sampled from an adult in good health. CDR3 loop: CASSQGAGFDQPQHF. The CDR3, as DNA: TGTGCCAGCAGCCAAGGGGCAGGGTTTGATCAGCCCCAGCATTTT.